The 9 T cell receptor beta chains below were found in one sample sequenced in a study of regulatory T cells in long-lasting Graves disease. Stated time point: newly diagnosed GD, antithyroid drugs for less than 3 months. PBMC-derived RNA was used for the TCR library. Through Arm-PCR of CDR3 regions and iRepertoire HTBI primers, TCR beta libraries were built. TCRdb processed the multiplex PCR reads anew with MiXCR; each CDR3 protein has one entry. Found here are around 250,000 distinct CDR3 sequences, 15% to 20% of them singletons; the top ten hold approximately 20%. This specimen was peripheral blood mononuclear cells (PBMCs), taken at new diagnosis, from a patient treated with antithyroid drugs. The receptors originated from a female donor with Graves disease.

The CDR3 loop is CASSGTEGGKLFF. As DNA, the CDR3 is TGTGCCAGCAGCGGGACGGAGGGGGGAAAACTGTTTTTT. The chain uses TRBV7-8 and TRBJ1-4, with D possibly being TRBD1 (6 bases). V dropped 5 bases and J dropped 10 bases, with 14 bases sitting between them. There are 13 residues in the CDR3. Germline CDR1 and CDR2: SGHVS and FQNEAQ.

CDR3 protein: CASNSGTGGQETQYF. CDR3 DNA sequence: TGTGCCAGCAATTCCGGGACAGGGGGCCAAGAGACCCAGTACTTC. The chain is built from TRBV2 and TRBJ2-5; 11 nucleotides align to TRBD1. The germline V gene encodes CDR1 SNHLY and CDR2 FYNNEI. The CDR3 covers 15 residues. V dropped 7 bases and J dropped 1; count of bases not matched to a gene: 5.

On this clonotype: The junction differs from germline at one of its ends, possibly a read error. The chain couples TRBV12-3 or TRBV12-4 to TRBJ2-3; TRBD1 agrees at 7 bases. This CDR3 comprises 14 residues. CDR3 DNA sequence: TGTGCCGGCAGTCCGGACAGGACCACAGATACGCAGTATTTT. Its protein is CAGSPDRTTDTQYF.

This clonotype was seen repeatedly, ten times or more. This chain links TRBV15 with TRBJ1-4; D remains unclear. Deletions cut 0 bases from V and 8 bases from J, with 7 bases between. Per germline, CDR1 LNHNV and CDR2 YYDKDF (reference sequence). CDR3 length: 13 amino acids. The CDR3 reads CATSRDVGEKLFF. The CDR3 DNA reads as TGTGCCACCAGCAGAGATGTGGGAGAAAAACTGTTTTTT.

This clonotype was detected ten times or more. The CDR3 region has the DNA TGTGCCAGCACCCTAGTCCCGGGACTAGCGGGAGATGGAGAGACCCAGTACTTC. This gives the protein CASTLVPGLAGDGETQYF. This chain uses TRBV12-3 or TRBV12-4 with TRBJ2-5, with 14 bases matching TRBD2. The trim removed 7 bases at V and 4 bases at J, leaving 14 bases unmatched. This CDR3 spans 18 amino acids.

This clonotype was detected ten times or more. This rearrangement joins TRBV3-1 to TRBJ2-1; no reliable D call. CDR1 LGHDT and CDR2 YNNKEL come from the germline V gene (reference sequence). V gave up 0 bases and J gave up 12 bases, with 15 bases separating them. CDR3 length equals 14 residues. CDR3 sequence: CASSQDRIWSGQFF. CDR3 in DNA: TGTGCCAGCAGCCAAGATCGGATATGGTCCGGGCAGTTCTTC.

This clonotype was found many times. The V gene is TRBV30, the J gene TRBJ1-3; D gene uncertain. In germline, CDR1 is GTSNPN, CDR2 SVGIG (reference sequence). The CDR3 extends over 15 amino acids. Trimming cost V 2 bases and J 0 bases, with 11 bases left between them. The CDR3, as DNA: TGTGCCTGGAGTTTGGGCGGTACCTCTGGAAACACCATATATTTT. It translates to CAWSLGGTSGNTIYF.

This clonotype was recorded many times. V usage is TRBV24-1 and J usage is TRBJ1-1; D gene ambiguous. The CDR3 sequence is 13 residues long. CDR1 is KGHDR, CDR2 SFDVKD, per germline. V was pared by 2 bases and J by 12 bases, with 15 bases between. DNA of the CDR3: TGTGCCACCAGTGATTATACGACAACGGCGTCTTTCTTT. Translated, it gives CATSDYTTTASFF.

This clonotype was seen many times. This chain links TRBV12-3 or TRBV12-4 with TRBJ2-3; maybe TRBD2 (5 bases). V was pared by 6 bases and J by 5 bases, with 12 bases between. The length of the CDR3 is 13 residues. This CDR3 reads CASRPDGEDTQYF. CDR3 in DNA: TGTGCCAGCAGACCGGACGGGGAAGATACGCAGTATTTT.